This T cell receptor beta chain appears in the sequencing data of a study of blood T cell repertoires in COVID-19. This CDR3 contains 15 residues. The germline CDR1 and CDR2 sequences are SGHNT and YENEEA. V gave up 3 bases and J gave up 2 bases, with 8 bases separating them. The protocol was immunoSEQ multiplex PCR, while the TCRdb copy is restricted to in-frame clones and leaves out a portion. This sample has about 200,000 clones; 80% to 90% occur once, and the top ten carry roughly 10%. This chain links TRBV11-3 with TRBJ2-6; a possible D gene is TRBD1 (6 bases). The source material was peripheral blood. The origin of this receptor is a woman older than 75 with acute or convalescent COVID-19. The CDR3 sequence: CASSLDSTGANVLTF. The CDR3 nucleotides are TGTGCCAGCAGCTTGGACAGTACTGGGGCCAACGTCCTGACTTTC.